These T cell receptor beta chains were read from a single sample in a study. MiXCR, applied by TCRdb to the RT-PCR reads, yields one record per CDR3 protein. The table records about 680,000 distinct CDR3 sequences, more than 13% of them present only once. Sequences were obtained from memory CD4+ T cells from blood. Source of these receptors: a female donor in good health, serving as a healthy control. Both conserved end residues are part of each CDR3. A D gene is named only where the DNA matches it firmly. Only part of the rows carry a size: once, few, many, or a class if the clone is expanded.

few,TRBV20-1,.,TRBJ2-1,CSAPRDLSSYNEQFF,TGCAGTGCACCTCGGGACTTAAGCTCCTACAATGAGCAGTTCTTC
.,TRBV28,.,TRBJ2-7,CASTDSRTGEQYF,TGTGCCAGCACGGACAGCCGCACCGGGGAGCAGTACTTC
.,TRBV19,TRBD1,TRBJ1-5,CASSSVDREFNQPQHF,TGTGCCAGTAGTTCCGTCGACAGGGAATTTAATCAGCCCCAGCATTTT
.,TRBV7-9,TRBD1,TRBJ2-1,CASSPLGGRDNEQFF,TGTGCCAGCAGCCCCTTAGGGGGCAGGGACAATGAGCAGTTCTTC
.,TRBV20-1,.,TRBJ2-5,CSARGGLAVETQYF,TGCAGTGCTAGAGGGGGGCTAGCGGTGGAGACCCAGTACTTC
.,TRBV3-1,.,TRBJ1-3,CASSQDTGFSGNTIYF,TGTGCCAGCAGCCAAGATACCGGATTCTCTGGAAACACCATATATTTT
.,TRBV7-2,.,TRBJ2-2,CASSSGAGVNTGELFF,TGTGCCAGCAGCTCCGGCGCAGGGGTCAACACCGGGGAGCTGTTTTTT
few,TRBV7-3,TRBD2,TRBJ2-1,CASSPTGTSVRGDNEQFF,TGTGCCAGCAGTCCAACCGGGACTAGCGTCCGAGGTGACAATGAGCAGTTCTTC
.,TRBV5-1,TRBD1,TRBJ1-2,CASSLRDRGQDGYTF,TGCGCCAGCAGCTTGCGGGACAGGGGGCAGGATGGCTACACCTTC
.,TRBV3-1,.,TRBJ2-2,CASSLSSAGELFF,TGTGCCAGCAGCCTGTCGTCCGCCGGGGAGCTGTTTTTT
.,TRBV6-2/TRBV6-3,TRBD2,TRBJ2-1,CASRGSGRTNEQFF,TGTGCCAGCAGAGGTAGCGGGAGGACCAATGAGCAGTTCTTC
.,TRBV3-1,.,TRBJ2-1,CASRHSQPGLSYNEQFF,TGTGCCAGCAGGCATTCCCAACCGGGACTTAGCTACAATGAGCAGTTCTTC
few,TRBV6-1,.,TRBJ1-2,CASSETGLGARGYGYTF,TGTGCCAGCAGTGAAACCGGATTGGGGGCGCGAGGCTATGGCTACACCTTC
.,TRBV7-2,.,TRBJ2-1,CASSLEQGGNEQFF,TGTGCCAGCAGCTTAGAGCAAGGGGGGAATGAGCAGTTCTTC
.,TRBV20-1,.,TRBJ2-1,CSARGDSNRRASGNEQFF,TGCAGTGCCCGAGGGGACAGCAATAGGAGGGCCTCTGGCAATGAGCAGTTCTTC
few,TRBV7-6,TRBD1,TRBJ2-1,CASSLATGGGFLSSYNEQFF,TGTGCCAGCAGCTTAGCGACAGGGGGCGGATTTTTAAGCTCCTACAATGAGCAGTTCTTC
few,TRBV12-3/TRBV12-4,.,TRBJ1-2,CASSSSYRQLDVGYTF,TGTGCCAGCAGTTCCTCTTACCGGCAGCTCGATGTGGGCTACACCTTC
few,TRBV6-1,.,TRBJ1-1,CASSEQRNTEAFF,TGTGCCAGCAGTGAGCAAAGAAACACTGAAGCTTTCTTT
.,TRBV9,TRBD1,TRBJ1-1,CASGNRGTGITEAFF,TGTGCCAGCGGAAACAGGGGGACAGGGATCACTGAAGCTTTCTTT
many,TRBV20-1,.,TRBJ1-2,CSARGRQNYGYTF,TGCAGTGCAAGAGGGAGACAGAACTATGGCTACACCTTC
many,TRBV5-1,.,TRBJ2-7,CASSFESGPVEQYF,TGCGCCAGCAGCTTCGAATCGGGACCGGTCGAGCAGTACTTC
.,TRBV7-2,.,TRBJ2-1,CASSQVRRSYNEQFF,TGTGCCAGCAGCCAAGTCAGGAGGTCCTACAATGAGCAGTTCTTC
.,TRBV18,.,TRBJ2-5,CASSPRLTGSQETQYF,TGTGCCAGCTCACCGAGACTTACAGGGTCCCAAGAGACCCAGTACTTC
many,TRBV7-2,.,TRBJ2-5,CASSLGSGGQGTQYF,TGTGCCAGCAGCTTAGGAAGCGGCGGTCAGGGGACCCAGTACTTC
.,TRBV9,TRBD2,TRBJ2-1,CASNRLAGLEDEQFF,TGTGCCAGCAACCGACTAGCGGGCCTTGAGGATGAGCAGTTCTTC
.,TRBV5-5,.,TRBJ2-1,CASSLEARDYNEQFF,TGTGCCAGCAGCTTGGAGGCTCGGGATTACAATGAGCAGTTCTTC
many,TRBV9,.,TRBJ2-5,CASSVGGVLQETQYF,TGTGCCAGCAGCGTAGGGGGGGTCTTACAAGAGACCCAGTACTTC
.,TRBV30,.,TRBJ1-1,CAWGGLQGNTEAFF,TGTGCCTGGGGGGGGCTTCAGGGGAACACTGAAGCTTTCTTT
.,TRBV28,.,TRBJ2-7,CASSLGNEQYF,TGTGCCAGCAGTTTAGGGAACGAGCAGTACTTC
.,TRBV7-3,TRBD2,TRBJ2-5,CASSLGPSGNQETQYF,TGTGCCAGCAGCTTAGGTCCTAGCGGGAATCAAGAGACCCAGTACTTC
many,TRBV5-1,.,TRBJ2-3,CASTRASTDTQYF,TGCGCCAGCACCCGGGCGAGCACAGATACGCAGTATTTT
.,TRBV24-1,TRBD1,TRBJ2-3,CATSDRGTGAPRVDTDTQYF,TGTGCCACCAGTGACCGGGGGACAGGGGCCCCTCGGGTTGACACAGATACGCAGTATTTT
.,TRBV20-1,.,TRBJ1-2,CSAATPGRYNYGYTF,TGCAGTGCTGCCACTCCGGGACGGTATAACTATGGCTACACCTTC
many,TRBV5-1,TRBD1,TRBJ1-1,CASSAGTVAMNTEAFF,TGCGCCAGCAGCGCCGGGACAGTGGCAATGAACACTGAAGCTTTCTTT
few,TRBV20-1,TRBD1,TRBJ1-5,CSGTGGGYQPQHF,TGCAGTGGAACAGGGGGGGGCTATCAGCCCCAGCATTTT
.,TRBV12-3/TRBV12-4,TRBD2,TRBJ2-7,CASSPWGSGRDSYEQYF,TGTGCCAGCAGTCCCTGGGGTAGCGGGAGGGATAGCTACGAGCAGTACTTC
many,TRBV27,TRBD2,TRBJ2-7,CASSLGLAGVYEQYF,TGTGCCAGCAGTTTAGGGCTAGCGGGAGTCTACGAGCAGTACTTC
.,TRBV20-1,.,TRBJ2-2,CSAPPRVGTGELFF,TGCAGTGCCCCACCGAGGGTTGGCACCGGGGAGCTGTTTTTT
few,TRBV2,.,TRBJ1-2,CASSEPEGGYTF,TGTGCCAGCAGTGAACCAGAAGGTGGCTACACCTTC
many,TRBV20-1,.,TRBJ2-7,CSARVGGTYEQYF,TGCAGTGCTAGAGTGGGCGGGACCTACGAGCAGTACTTC
many,TRBV20-1,.,TRBJ2-1,CSGEGHQGNEQFF,TGCAGTGGTGAGGGACACCAGGGCAATGAGCAGTTCTTC
many,TRBV29-1,.,TRBJ2-1,CSVGPLRGDNEQFF,TGCAGCGTTGGACCCCTGCGGGGCGACAATGAGCAGTTCTTC
few,TRBV28,.,TRBJ2-7,CASSFGLTGPAYEQYF,TGTGCCAGCAGTTTTGGCCTGACAGGCCCGGCGTACGAGCAGTACTTC
few,TRBV20-1,.,TRBJ1-1,CSANKGLEAFF,TGCAGTGCTAATAAAGGACTTGAAGCTTTCTTT
once,TRBV30,.,TRBJ1-1,CAWRREAAGHTEAFF,TGTGCCTGGAGGAGGGAGGCCGCGGGTCACACTGAAGCTTTCTTT
.,TRBV9,TRBD2,TRBJ2-5,CASSVATGRAETQYF,TGTGCCAGCAGCGTAGCGACCGGGAGGGCCGAGACCCAGTACTTC
few,TRBV4-3,TRBD2,TRBJ2-1,CASSQALASGDNEQFF,TGCGCCAGCAGCCAAGCCTTGGCTAGCGGAGACAATGAGCAGTTCTTC
few,TRBV20-1,TRBD1,TRBJ2-5,CSVPTGLETQYF,TGCAGTGTCCCGACAGGGTTAGAGACCCAGTACTTC
.,TRBV6-1,TRBD1,TRBJ2-5,CASSARSLVKGAF,TGTGCCAGCAGTGCCCGGTCATTAGTGAAGGGGGCCTTC
.,TRBV7-2,.,TRBJ1-5,CASSASQNQPQHF,TGTGCCAGCAGCGCCTCACAGAATCAGCCCCAGCATTTT
many,TRBV30,.,TRBJ1-1,CAWSRETANTEAFF,TGTGCCTGGAGTCGGGAGACAGCGAACACTGAAGCTTTCTTT
many,TRBV6-6,TRBD2,TRBJ2-1,CASRRLAGESQFF,TGTGCCAGCAGACGACTAGCGGGAGAGAGTCAGTTCTTC
.,TRBV27,TRBD2,TRBJ2-1,CASSSQLGLANNEQFF,TGTGCCAGCAGTTCTCAATTGGGACTAGCGAACAATGAGCAGTTCTTC
few,TRBV3-1,.,TRBJ1-1,CASSQADRPQAFF,TGTGCCAGCAGCCAGGCGGACAGACCGCAAGCTTTCTTT
.,TRBV7-2,.,TRBJ2-7,CASSPGSSEQYF,TGTGCCAGCAGCCCTGGGTCCTCCGAGCAGTACTTC